The following is a TCR beta chain sequence with its context. Its specificity is unknown. The PCR was carried out with 60 Vbeta primers and 13 Jbeta primers. The assay was immunoSEQ multiplex PCR, and TCRdb's table has in-frame clones only and misses some. The sample records under 200,000 clones, over 70% being singletons. The record originates from a study of cytomegalovirus exposure and HLA in healthy donors. Overall study findings and caveats: In a later analysis, specific HLA alleles were associated with 15,000 to 20,000 TCR beta sequences at a 0.05 false discovery rate. It was reportedly the case that the classifier diagnosed cytomegalovirus status with high specificity and sensitivity.

V was cut by 0 bases and J by 1 base, with 7 bases left in between. From germline, CDR1 is LNHDA and CDR2 SQIVND (reference sequence). The CDR3 contains 15 residues. This TCR came from a man younger than 30 in good health and CMV-seropositive. Specimen: PBMCs. The chain joins TRBV19 to TRBJ2-1; TRBD1 is a possible D gene (6 bases). CDR3 sequence (DNA): TGTGCCAGTAGTATAGACAGGGGTTCCTACAATGAGCAGTTCTTC. Its translation is CASSIDRGSYNEQFF.